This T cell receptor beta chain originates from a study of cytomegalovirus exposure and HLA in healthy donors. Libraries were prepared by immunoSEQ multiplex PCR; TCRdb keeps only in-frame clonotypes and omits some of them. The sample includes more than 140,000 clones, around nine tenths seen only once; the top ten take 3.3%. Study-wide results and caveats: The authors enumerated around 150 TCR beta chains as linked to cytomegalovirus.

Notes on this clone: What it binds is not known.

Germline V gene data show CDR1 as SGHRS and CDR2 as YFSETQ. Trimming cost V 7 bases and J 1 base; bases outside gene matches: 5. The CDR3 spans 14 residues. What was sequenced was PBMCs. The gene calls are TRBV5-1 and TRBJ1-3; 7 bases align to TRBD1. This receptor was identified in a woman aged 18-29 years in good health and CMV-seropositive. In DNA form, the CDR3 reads TGCGCCAGCCGAGACAGGGAATCTGGAAACACCATATATTTT. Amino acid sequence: CASRDRESGNTIYF. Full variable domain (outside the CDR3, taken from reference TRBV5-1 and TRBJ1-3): KAGVTQTPRYLIKTRGQQVTLSCSPISGHRSVSWYQQTPGQGLQFLFEYFSETQRNKGNFPGRFSGRQFSNSRSEMNVSTLELGDSALYLCASRDRESGNTIYFGEGSWLTVV.